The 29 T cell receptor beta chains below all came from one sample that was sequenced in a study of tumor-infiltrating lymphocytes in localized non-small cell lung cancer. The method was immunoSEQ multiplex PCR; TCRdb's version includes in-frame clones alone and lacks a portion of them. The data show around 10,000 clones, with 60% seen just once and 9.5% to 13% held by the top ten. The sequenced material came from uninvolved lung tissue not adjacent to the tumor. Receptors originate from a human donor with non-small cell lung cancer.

The CDR3: CASSPERVYNSPLHF. The CDR3 bases are TGTGCCAGCTCACCAGAAAGGGTCTATAATTCACCCCTCCACTTT. The rearrangement links TRBV18 to TRBJ1-6, with unresolved D. From germline, CDR1 is KGHSH and CDR2 LQKENI. The CDR3 extends over 15 amino acids. V lost 2 bases to trimming and J lost 3 bases, with 8 bases between them.

The DNA of the CDR3 is TGTGCCAGCAGGGTACCGGGACAGGGGGGATTTGGCTACACCTTC. Protein product: CASRVPGQGGFGYTF. The chain joins TRBV6-5 to TRBJ1-2; 11 bases align to TRBD1. In germline, CDR1 is MNHEY, CDR2 SVGAGI. This CDR3 is 15 amino acids long. J was trimmed by 7 bases and V by 6 bases; bases with no gene match: 10.

This chain's CDR3 is CASSLDAQMNTEAFF. Written as DNA, the CDR3 is TGTGCCAGCAGCTTAGATGCACAAATGAACACTGAAGCTTTCTTT. The chain carries TRBV13 and TRBJ1-1; D unclear. Per germline, CDR1 PRHDT and CDR2 FYEKMQ (reference sequence). Trimming stripped 1 base from V and 0 bases from J, with 9 bases between. The CDR3 spans 15 residues.

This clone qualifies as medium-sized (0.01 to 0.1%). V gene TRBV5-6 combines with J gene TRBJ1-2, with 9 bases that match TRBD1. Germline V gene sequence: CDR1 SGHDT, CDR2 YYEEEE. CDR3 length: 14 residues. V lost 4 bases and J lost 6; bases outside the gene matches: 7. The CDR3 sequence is CASSPPRTGDGYTF. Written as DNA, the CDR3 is TGTGCCAGCAGCCCCCCCCGGACAGGGGATGGCTACACCTTC. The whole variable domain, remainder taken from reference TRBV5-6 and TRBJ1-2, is DAGVTQSPTHLIKTRGQQVTLRCSPKSGHDTVSWYQQALGQGPQFIFQYYEEEERQRGNFPDRFSGHQFPNYSSELNVNALLLGDSALYLCASSPPRTGDGYTFGSGTRLTVV.

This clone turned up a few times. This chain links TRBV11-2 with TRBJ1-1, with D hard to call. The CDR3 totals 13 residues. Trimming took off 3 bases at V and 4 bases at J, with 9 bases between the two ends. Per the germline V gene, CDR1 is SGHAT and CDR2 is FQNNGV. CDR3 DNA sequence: TGTGCCAGCAGCTTTGGGTCAAGCACTGAAGCTTTCTTT. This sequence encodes CASSFGSSTEAFF.

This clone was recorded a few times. The CDR3 region is CASSSAYLQSTDTQYF. DNA for the CDR3: TGTGCCAGCAGCTCTGCCTATCTACAGAGCACAGATACGCAGTATTTT. The gene calls are TRBV7-8 and TRBJ2-3, with D hard to call. CDR3 length: 16 amino acids. Per the germline V gene, CDR1 is SGHVS and CDR2 is FQNEAQ. V lost 4 bases, J lost 0 bases, and 14 bases lay in between.

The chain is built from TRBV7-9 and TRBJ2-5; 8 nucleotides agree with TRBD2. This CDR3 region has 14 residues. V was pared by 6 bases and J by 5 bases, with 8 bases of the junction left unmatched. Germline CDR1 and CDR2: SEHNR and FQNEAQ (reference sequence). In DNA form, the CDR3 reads TGTGCCAGCAGTGGAGCGGGGGTTCAGGAGACCCAGTACTTC. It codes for CASSGAGVQETQYF. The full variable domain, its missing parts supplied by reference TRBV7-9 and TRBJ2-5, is DTGVSQNPRHKITKRGQNVTFRCDPISEHNRLYWYRQTLGQGPEFLTYFQNEAQLEKSRLLSDRFSAERPKGSFSTLEIQRTEQGDSAMYLCASSGAGVQETQYFGPGTRLLVL.

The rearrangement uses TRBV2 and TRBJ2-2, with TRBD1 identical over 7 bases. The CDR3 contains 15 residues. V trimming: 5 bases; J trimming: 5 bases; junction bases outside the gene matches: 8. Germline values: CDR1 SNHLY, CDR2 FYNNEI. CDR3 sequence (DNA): TGTGCCAGCAGTTTAAACAGGGGAAGGACCGGGGAGCTGTTTTTT. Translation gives CASSLNRGRTGELFF.

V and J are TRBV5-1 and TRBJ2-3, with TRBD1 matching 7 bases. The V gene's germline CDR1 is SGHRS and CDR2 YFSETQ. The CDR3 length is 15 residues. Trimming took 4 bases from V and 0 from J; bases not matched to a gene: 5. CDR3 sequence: CASSEGTVSTDTQYF. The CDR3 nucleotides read TGCGCCAGCAGCGAAGGGACAGTAAGCACAGATACGCAGTATTTT.

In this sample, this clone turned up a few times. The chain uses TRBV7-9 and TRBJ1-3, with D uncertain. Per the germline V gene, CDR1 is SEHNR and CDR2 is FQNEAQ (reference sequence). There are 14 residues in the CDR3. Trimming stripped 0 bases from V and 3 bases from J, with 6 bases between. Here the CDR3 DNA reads TGTGCCAGCAGCTTAGCATTCGGTGGAAACACCATATATTTT. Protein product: CASSLAFGGNTIYF.

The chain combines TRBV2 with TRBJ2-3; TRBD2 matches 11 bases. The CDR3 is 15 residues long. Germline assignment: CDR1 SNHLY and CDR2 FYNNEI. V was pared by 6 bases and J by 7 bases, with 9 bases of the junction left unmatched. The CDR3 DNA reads TGTGCCAGCAGGCCCCCGGGGACTAGCGGACATACGCAGTATTTT. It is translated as CASRPPGTSGHTQYF.

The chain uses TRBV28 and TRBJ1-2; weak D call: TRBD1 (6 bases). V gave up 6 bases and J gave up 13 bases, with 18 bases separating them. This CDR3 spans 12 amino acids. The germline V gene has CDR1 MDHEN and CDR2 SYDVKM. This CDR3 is CASRYTGTGVTF. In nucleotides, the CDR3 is TGTGCCAGCAGATATACAGGGACCGGGGTCACCTTC.

The CDR3 DNA is TGTGCCAGCAGTTACGGGACTAACTCCTACGAGCAGTACTTC. Translating gives CASSYGTNSYEQYF. The rearrangement joins TRBV6-5 to TRBJ2-7, with 7 bases lining up with TRBD2. V was pared by 2 bases and J by 0 bases, with 1 base of the junction left unmatched. This CDR3 comprises 14 residues. CDR1 and CDR2 from the germline V gene are MNHEY and SVGAGI.

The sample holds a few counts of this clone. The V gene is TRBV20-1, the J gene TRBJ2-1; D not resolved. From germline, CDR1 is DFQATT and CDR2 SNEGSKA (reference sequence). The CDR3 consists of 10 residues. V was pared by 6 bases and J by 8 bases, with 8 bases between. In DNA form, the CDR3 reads TGCAGTGCCCCGACCCATGAGCAGTTCTTC. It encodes CSAPTHEQFF.

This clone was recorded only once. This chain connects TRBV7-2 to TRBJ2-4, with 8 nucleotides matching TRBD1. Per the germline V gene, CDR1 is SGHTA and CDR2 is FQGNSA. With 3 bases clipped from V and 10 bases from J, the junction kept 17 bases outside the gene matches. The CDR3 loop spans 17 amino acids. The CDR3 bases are TGTGCCAGCAGCTTCGCAGGGGGCGCCCCCCCGAGTAGGATTCAGTACTTC. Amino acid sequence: CASSFAGGAPPSRIQYF.

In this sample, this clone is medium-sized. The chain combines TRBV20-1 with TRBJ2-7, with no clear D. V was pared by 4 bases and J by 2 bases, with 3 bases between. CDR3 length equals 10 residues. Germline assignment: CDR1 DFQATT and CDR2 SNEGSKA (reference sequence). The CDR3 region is CSAIAYEQYF. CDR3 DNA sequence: TGCAGTGCTATCGCCTACGAGCAGTACTTC.

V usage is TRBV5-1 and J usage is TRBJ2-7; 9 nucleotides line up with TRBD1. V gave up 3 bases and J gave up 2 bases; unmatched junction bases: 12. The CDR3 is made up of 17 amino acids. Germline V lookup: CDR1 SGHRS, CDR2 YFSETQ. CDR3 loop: CASSSSIIGTGPYEQYF. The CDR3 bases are TGCGCCAGCAGCTCTTCAATAATCGGGACAGGGCCCTACGAGCAGTACTTC.

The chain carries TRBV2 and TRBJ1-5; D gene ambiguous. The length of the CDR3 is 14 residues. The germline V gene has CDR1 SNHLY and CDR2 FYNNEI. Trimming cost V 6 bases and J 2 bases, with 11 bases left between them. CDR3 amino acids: CASRAGFGNQPQHF. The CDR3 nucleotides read TGTGCCAGCAGGGCGGGCTTCGGCAATCAGCCCCAGCATTTT.

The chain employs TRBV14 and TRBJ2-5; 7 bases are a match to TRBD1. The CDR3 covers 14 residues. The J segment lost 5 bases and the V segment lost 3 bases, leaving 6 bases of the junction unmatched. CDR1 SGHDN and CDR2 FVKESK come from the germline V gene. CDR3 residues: CASSHRDSSETQYF. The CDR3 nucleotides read TGTGCCAGCAGCCACCGGGACAGCTCGGAGACCCAGTACTTC.

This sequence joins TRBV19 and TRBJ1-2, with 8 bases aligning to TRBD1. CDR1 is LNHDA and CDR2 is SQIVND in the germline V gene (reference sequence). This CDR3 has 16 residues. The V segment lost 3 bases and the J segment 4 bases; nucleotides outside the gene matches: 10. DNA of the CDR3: TGTGCCAGTAGTATCGGACAGGGCCGCAAAAGCTATGGCTACACCTTC. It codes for CASSIGQGRKSYGYTF.

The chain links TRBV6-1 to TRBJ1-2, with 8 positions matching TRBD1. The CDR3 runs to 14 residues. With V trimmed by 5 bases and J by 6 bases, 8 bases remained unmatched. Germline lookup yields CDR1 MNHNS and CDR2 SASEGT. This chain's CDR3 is CASSQSLQGDGYTF. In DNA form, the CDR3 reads TGTGCCAGCAGTCAAAGTTTACAGGGGGATGGCTACACCTTC.

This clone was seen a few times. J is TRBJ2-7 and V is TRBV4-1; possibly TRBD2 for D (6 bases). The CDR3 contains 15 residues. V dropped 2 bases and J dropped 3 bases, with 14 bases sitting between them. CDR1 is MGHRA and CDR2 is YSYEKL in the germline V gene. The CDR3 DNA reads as TGCGCCAGCAGCCAATCGGGACGGGGGAACTACGAGCAGTACTTC. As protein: CASSQSGRGNYEQYF.

This CDR3 is CASSPRPGQGTDTQYF. CDR3 coding DNA: TGTGCCAGCAGCCCCCGCCCGGGACAGGGAACAGATACGCAGTATTTT. The chain recombines TRBV5-6 with TRBJ2-3; 9 bases fit TRBD1. Trimming at V came to 4 bases and at J to 3 bases, leaving 9 bases not matched to a gene. CDR3 length equals 16 residues. Germline lookup yields CDR1 SGHDT and CDR2 YYEEEE. Full variable domain (remainder filled in from reference TRBV5-6 and TRBJ2-3): DAGVTQSPTHLIKTRGQQVTLRCSPKSGHDTVSWYQQALGQGPQFIFQYYEEEERQRGNFPDRFSGHQFPNYSSELNVNALLLGDSALYLCASSPRPGQGTDTQYFGPGTRLTVL.

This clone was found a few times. CDR3 nucleotides: TGTGCCAGCCGGAGCGGGGGCCCCAATGAGCAGTTCTTC. It yields the protein CASRSGGPNEQFF. V and J are TRBV6-5 and TRBJ2-1, with 8 bases lining up with TRBD2. V was clipped by 8 bases and J by 6 bases; unmatched bases: 6. Germline assignment: CDR1 MNHEY and CDR2 SVGAGI. The CDR3 is 13 amino acids.

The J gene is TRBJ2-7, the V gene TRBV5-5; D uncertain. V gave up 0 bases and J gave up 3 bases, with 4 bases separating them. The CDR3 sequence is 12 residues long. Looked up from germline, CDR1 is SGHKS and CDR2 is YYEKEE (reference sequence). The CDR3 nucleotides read TGTGCCAGCAGCTTGGGAAACTACGAGCAGTACTTC. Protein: CASSLGNYEQYF. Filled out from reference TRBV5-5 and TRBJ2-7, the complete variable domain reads DAGVTQSPTHLIKTRGQQVTLRCSPISGHKSVSWYQQVLGQGPQFIFQYYEKEERGRGNFPDRFSARQFPNYSSELNVNALLLGDSALYLCASSLGNYEQYFGPGTRLTVT.

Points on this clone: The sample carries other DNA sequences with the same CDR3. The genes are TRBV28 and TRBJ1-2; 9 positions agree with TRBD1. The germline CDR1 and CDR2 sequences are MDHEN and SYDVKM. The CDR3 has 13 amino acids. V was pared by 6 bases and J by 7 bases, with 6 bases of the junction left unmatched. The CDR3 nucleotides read TGTGCCAGCAGCCTAACAGGGGGCTCTGGCTACACCTTC. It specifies CASSLTGGSGYTF.

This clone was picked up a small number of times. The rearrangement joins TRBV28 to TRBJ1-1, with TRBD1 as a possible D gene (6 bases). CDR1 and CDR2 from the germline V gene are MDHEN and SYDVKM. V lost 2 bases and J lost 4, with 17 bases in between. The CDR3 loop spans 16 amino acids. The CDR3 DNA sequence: TGTGCCAGCAGTTTAATCGGTGGGGGCGGAGGCACTGAAGCTTTCTTT. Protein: CASSLIGGGGGTEAFF.

CDR3 protein: CAISESGLNTDTQYF. In nucleotides, the CDR3 is TGTGCCATCAGTGAGTCTGGACTAAACACAGATACGCAGTATTTT. The gene calls are TRBV10-3 and TRBJ2-3; TRBD2 might be the D (6 bases). The CDR3 has 15 amino acids. CDR1 and CDR2 (germline): ENHRY, SYGVKD. V shed 0 bases and J shed 2 bases, with 9 bases lying between them.

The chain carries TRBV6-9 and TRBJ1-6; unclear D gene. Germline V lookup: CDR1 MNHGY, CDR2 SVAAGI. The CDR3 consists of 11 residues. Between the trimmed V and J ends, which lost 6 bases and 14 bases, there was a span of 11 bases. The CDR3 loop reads CASSGVWALHF. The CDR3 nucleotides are TGTGCCAGCAGCGGAGTTTGGGCCCTCCACTTT.